A selection of T cell receptor beta chains follows, all from one sample in a study of naive and memory T cell subsets. TCRdb re-analysed the UMI-ligation and nested PCR reads in MiXCR, keeping a single row per CDR3 protein. The sample shows thousands of distinct CDR3 sequences, about 4.3% of them seen only once. Sequenced material: skin, taken from a saline injection site in the skin. These receptors came from an adult in good health. Both conserved end residues are part of each CDR3.

V	J	length	CDR3
TRBV7-8	TRBJ2-7	13	CASSYGVSHEQYF
TRBV20-1	TRBJ2-3	14	CSARGRGSTDTQYF
TRBV7-3	TRBJ2-3	13	CASSLTGSDTQYF
TRBV9	TRBJ2-3	15	CASSALSGFTDTQYF
TRBV5-1	TRBJ2-2	19	CASSSSRTSGIAKDGELFF
TRBV14	TRBJ2-1	16	CASSERAGESYNEQFF
TRBV11-3	TRBJ2-3	15	CASSHPAGSWDTQYF
TRBV6-6	TRBJ1-1	11	CASSPGQGDFF
TRBV12-3/TRBV12-4	TRBJ1-5	15	CASTKDRVVPQPQHF
TRBV6-5	TRBJ1-1	13	CASSYRGHTEAFF
TRBV10-3	TRBJ2-1	15	CAISESGTVPEEQFF
TRBV7-2	TRBJ2-3	17	CASSPKASGSMLRTQYF
TRBV29-1	TRBJ2-1	18	CSVEDLGGQGQHYNEQFF